This T cell receptor (beta chain) was obtained from a study of OX40 agonist ivuxolimab in advanced cancers. The CDR3 is made up of 15 amino acids. Trimming pared 3 bases from V and 2 bases from J, leaving 11 bases between. Germline V gene data show CDR1 as MDHEN and CDR2 as SYDVKM. The assay was immunoSEQ multiplex PCR, and TCRdb's table has in-frame clones only and misses some. The table has tens of thousands of clones, approximately 81% seen once; the top ten hold 4.6%. The sequence came from an adult with an advanced solid tumor such as melanoma, head and neck, liver or kidney cancer. Sequenced material: CD4+ or CD8+ T cells sorted from blood, taken in a trial of the OX40 agonist ivuxolimab. The V and J genes are TRBV28 and TRBJ1-5; D not resolved. The CDR3 here is CASSFSVRGNQPQHF. The CDR3 DNA follows: TGTGCCAGCAGTTTCTCGGTGAGAGGCAATCAGCCCCAGCATTTT.